A single sample is the source of the 2 T cell receptor beta chains below, sequenced in a study of blood T cell repertoires in COVID-19. Some clones are missing from TCRdb's copy, which holds only in-frame ones; the method was immunoSEQ multiplex PCR. The sample holds about 220,000 clones; about 90% are singletons and the top ten take over 1.5%. The sample taken for sequencing was peripheral blood. These receptors all stem from a man in his forties with active or convalescent COVID-19.

The genes are TRBV6-5 and TRBJ1-1; the D gene is possibly TRBD1 (6 bases). Per the germline V gene, CDR1 is MNHEY and CDR2 is SVGAGI. Deletions cut 6 bases from V and 5 bases from J, with 10 bases between. This CDR3 comprises 12 residues. The CDR3 region is CASSQTGTEAFF. The CDR3 region has the DNA TGTGCCAGCAGCCAAACAGGGACTGAAGCTTTCTTT.

This clone has a handful of counts. V is TRBV10-3 and J is TRBJ2-7; 7 positions match TRBD1. Trimming cost V 6 bases and J 5 bases; bases outside gene matches: 13. The CDR3 spans 15 residues. Looked up from germline, CDR1 is ENHRY and CDR2 is SYGVKD. The CDR3 sequence is CAISAEARGPDEQYF. The CDR3 nucleotides are TGTGCCATCAGCGCTGAAGCGAGGGGGCCTGACGAGCAGTACTTC.